A selection of T cell receptor beta chains follows, all from one sample in a study of T cell repertoires in cytomegalovirus infection. Via MiXCR, TCRdb re-called the reads, giving one row per CDR3 protein. Altogether approximately 730,000 distinct CDR3 sequences are present, almost 30% being singletons, with the ten largest covering under 15%. No antigen is known for these receptors. The material was cultured CD8+ T cells from PBMCs, obtained from culture after CMV antigen stimulation. Every receptor here comes from a human donor in good health (CMV status not recorded). Some clones in this sample may be carry-over from other donors' samples. The CDR3 runs from the conserved cysteine through the conserved F or W. Each record gives: J gene, V gene, clone size, D gene, CDR3 DNA, CDR3 protein. D genes are given only for firm matches. The size entry is marked missing in some rows and otherwise reads once, few, many or a size class.

J gene: TRBJ2-1
V gene: TRBV19
clone size: NA
D gene: NA
CDR3 DNA: TGTGCCAGTAGTATAGATGGGCCGGGAATCGCCTACAATGAGCAGTTCTTC
CDR3 protein: CASSIDGPGIAYNEQFF

J gene: TRBJ1-5
V gene: TRBV19
clone size: NA
D gene: NA
CDR3 DNA: TGTGCCAGTAGTATAGAGACACCTTATAGCAATCAGCCCCAGCATTTT
CDR3 protein: CASSIETPYSNQPQHF

J gene: TRBJ2-7
V gene: TRBV7-2
clone size: NA
D gene: NA
CDR3 DNA: TGTGCCAGCAGCTTATGGGGACCCTCAAACTACGAGCAGTACTTC
CDR3 protein: CASSLWGPSNYEQYF

J gene: TRBJ1-2
V gene: TRBV7-9
clone size: many
D gene: NA
CDR3 DNA: TGTGCCAGCAGCTTAGCGCAGGTCGGCTACACCTTC
CDR3 protein: CASSLAQVGYTF

J gene: TRBJ2-1
V gene: TRBV7-6
clone size: NA
D gene: TRBD1
CDR3 DNA: TGTGCCAGCAGCCCGCGGACAGGGGAGGGCTACAATGAGCAGTTCTTC
CDR3 protein: CASSPRTGEGYNEQFF

J gene: TRBJ2-5
V gene: TRBV7-2
clone size: many
D gene: NA
CDR3 DNA: TGTGCCAGCAGCTTAATGGAGACCCAAGAGACCCAGTACTTC
CDR3 protein: CASSLMETQETQYF

J gene: TRBJ1-1
V gene: TRBV6-2/TRBV6-3
clone size: NA
D gene: NA
CDR3 DNA: TGTGCCAGCAGACTCCTTGGACGGAGGAACACTGAAGCTTTCTTT
CDR3 protein: CASRLLGRRNTEAFF

J gene: TRBJ1-1
V gene: TRBV7-6
clone size: NA
D gene: NA
CDR3 DNA: TGTGCCAGCAGCTTAGCGGGGGAAGGGCTGGCTGAAGCTTTCTTT
CDR3 protein: CASSLAGEGLAEAFF

J gene: TRBJ1-2
V gene: TRBV9
clone size: NA
D gene: NA
CDR3 DNA: TGTGCCAGCAACCGGAGACAGGATGCCGCACCGGGCCTCTATGGCTACACCTTC
CDR3 protein: CASNRRQDAAPGLYGYTF

J gene: TRBJ2-7
V gene: TRBV29-1
clone size: many
D gene: NA
CDR3 DNA: TGCAGCGTTTTGGGGGCCAGGTTCGGGCAGTACTTC
CDR3 protein: CSVLGARFGQYF

J gene: TRBJ2-1
V gene: TRBV2
clone size: NA
D gene: TRBD1
CDR3 DNA: TGTGCCACCCTACAGGGGTCCTACAATGAGCAGTTCTTC
CDR3 protein: CATLQGSYNEQFF

J gene: TRBJ2-7
V gene: TRBV7-3
clone size: NA
D gene: NA
CDR3 DNA: TGTGCCAGCAGACACGGTGACTACGAGCAGTACTTC
CDR3 protein: CASRHGDYEQYF

J gene: TRBJ2-3
V gene: TRBV20-1
clone size: NA
D gene: NA
CDR3 DNA: TGCAGTGCTAGAGGCTACTTACTCAGGGCCGATACGCAGTATTTT
CDR3 protein: CSARGYLLRADTQYF

J gene: TRBJ1-2
V gene: TRBV4-1
clone size: NA
D gene: NA
CDR3 DNA: TGTGCCAGCGGGACCGCCCGAGGCTACACCTTC
CDR3 protein: CASGTARGYTF

J gene: TRBJ1-6
V gene: TRBV27
clone size: NA
D gene: NA
CDR3 DNA: TGTGCCAGCAGTCCGTTGGACAGAGGGTCACCCCTCCACTTT
CDR3 protein: CASSPLDRGSPLHF

J gene: TRBJ2-5
V gene: TRBV7-8
clone size: NA
D gene: NA
CDR3 DNA: TGTGCCAGCAGCCCCGCTGGGGGGCAAGAGACCCAGTACTTC
CDR3 protein: CASSPAGGQETQYF

J gene: TRBJ1-1
V gene: TRBV4-1
clone size: few
D gene: TRBD1
CDR3 DNA: TGCGCCAGCAGCCAAGTCGGACAGGCCATGAACACTGAAGCTTTCTTT
CDR3 protein: CASSQVGQAMNTEAFF

J gene: TRBJ1-4
V gene: TRBV7-4
clone size: NA
D gene: NA
CDR3 DNA: TGTGCCAGCAGCCAAATTACAGGGCTCGAGGAAAAACTGTTTTTT
CDR3 protein: CASSQITGLEEKLFF

J gene: TRBJ2-2
V gene: TRBV4-1
clone size: NA
D gene: TRBD2
CDR3 DNA: TGCGCCAGCACTGGGTCAACTAGCGTAGGGGGGGAGCTGTTTTTT
CDR3 protein: CASTGSTSVGGELFF

J gene: TRBJ2-2
V gene: TRBV27
clone size: few
D gene: NA
CDR3 DNA: TGTGCCAGCAGTTCCCGCCGGGTGAACACCGGGGAGCTGTTTTTT
CDR3 protein: CASSSRRVNTGELFF

J gene: TRBJ2-1
V gene: TRBV7-8
clone size: many
D gene: TRBD2
CDR3 DNA: TGTGCCAGCAGCTTTTCTAGCGGGGTAAGCTCCTACAATGAGCAGTTCTTC
CDR3 protein: CASSFSSGVSSYNEQFF

J gene: TRBJ2-1
V gene: TRBV7-6
clone size: NA
D gene: NA
CDR3 DNA: TGTGCCAGCAGCCCTCACAGGGAATACAATGAGCAGTTCTTC
CDR3 protein: CASSPHREYNEQFF

J gene: TRBJ2-7
V gene: TRBV6-5
clone size: few
D gene: NA
CDR3 DNA: TGTGCCAGCAGTTACACAGGGCAGACCTCCTACGAGCAGTACTTC
CDR3 protein: CASSYTGQTSYEQYF

J gene: TRBJ1-5
V gene: TRBV27
clone size: NA
D gene: NA
CDR3 DNA: TGTGCCAGCAGTTTTTTATGGGGGCGTATTCAGCCCCAGCATTTT
CDR3 protein: CASSFLWGRIQPQHF

J gene: TRBJ2-5
V gene: TRBV7-6
clone size: NA
D gene: TRBD2
CDR3 DNA: TGTGCCAGCAGACATACGTCCGGACTAGCGGGGCAATCGGGCCAAGAGACCCTGTACTTC
CDR3 protein: CASRHTSGLAGQSGQETLYF

J gene: TRBJ2-3
V gene: TRBV2
clone size: NA
D gene: NA
CDR3 DNA: TGTGCCAGCAGTGATAAGAGGGCGTGGGCGGATACGCAGTATTTT
CDR3 protein: CASSDKRAWADTQYF

J gene: TRBJ2-1
V gene: TRBV5-6
clone size: NA
D gene: TRBD1
CDR3 DNA: TGTGCCAGCAGCCTCGGGACAGGGGTGAATGAGCAGTTCTTC
CDR3 protein: CASSLGTGVNEQFF

J gene: TRBJ1-6
V gene: TRBV7-6
clone size: NA
D gene: TRBD1
CDR3 DNA: TGTGCCAGCACCGGGACAGGACATAATTCACCCCTCCACTTT
CDR3 protein: CASTGTGHNSPLHF

J gene: TRBJ1-1
V gene: TRBV4-1
clone size: NA
D gene: NA
CDR3 DNA: TGCGCCAGCAGCCTACTAAGAACAGGGTTTCCCACTGAAGCTTTCTTT
CDR3 protein: CASSLLRTGFPTEAFF

J gene: TRBJ1-4
V gene: TRBV7-6
clone size: few
D gene: NA
CDR3 DNA: TGTGCCAGCAGCTTTCTTCGTGGAGTGGGTGAAAAACTGTTTTTT
CDR3 protein: CASSFLRGVGEKLFF

J gene: TRBJ2-5
V gene: TRBV7-9
clone size: few
D gene: TRBD1
CDR3 DNA: TGTGCCAGCAGCTTAAGGGACAGCCAAGAGACCCAGTACTTC
CDR3 protein: CASSLRDSQETQYF

J gene: TRBJ1-4
V gene: TRBV20-1
clone size: once
D gene: NA
CDR3 DNA: TGCAGTGCTAGAGATCCAGGGACCCATGAAAAACTGTTTTTT
CDR3 protein: CSARDPGTHEKLFF

J gene: TRBJ1-1
V gene: TRBV27
clone size: NA
D gene: NA
CDR3 DNA: TGTGCCAGCAGTTTGAGTTGGAACGCTGAAGCTTTCTTT
CDR3 protein: CASSLSWNAEAFF

J gene: TRBJ2-7
V gene: TRBV29-1
clone size: NA
D gene: NA
CDR3 DNA: TGCAGCGTCGAACTCCGCGTCCCCTACGAGCAGTACTTC
CDR3 protein: CSVELRVPYEQYF

J gene: TRBJ2-2
V gene: TRBV20-1
clone size: NA
D gene: TRBD1
CDR3 DNA: TGCAGTGCTAGAGGGGGATGGACAGGGAACACCGGGGAGCTGTTTTTT
CDR3 protein: CSARGGWTGNTGELFF

J gene: TRBJ2-1
V gene: TRBV7-9
clone size: few
D gene: NA
CDR3 DNA: TGTGCCAGCAGCCAGTCAGACAGTAAGGCCTACAATGAGCAGTTCTTC
CDR3 protein: CASSQSDSKAYNEQFF

J gene: TRBJ1-1
V gene: TRBV19
clone size: NA
D gene: NA
CDR3 DNA: TGTGCCAGTAGTATAGGCCGCAGGGGGAACACTGAAGCTTTCTTT
CDR3 protein: CASSIGRRGNTEAFF

J gene: TRBJ2-5
V gene: TRBV7-2
clone size: few
D gene: NA
CDR3 DNA: TGTGCCAGCAGCTTAAAGGCGAGAAGGGTGAGGCAAGAGACCCAGTACTTC
CDR3 protein: CASSLKARRVRQETQYF

J gene: TRBJ1-5
V gene: TRBV15
clone size: NA
D gene: NA
CDR3 DNA: TGTGCCACCAGCACCAACGAGGAGCCCCAGCATTTT
CDR3 protein: CATSTNEEPQHF

J gene: TRBJ1-5
V gene: TRBV19
clone size: few
D gene: TRBD1
CDR3 DNA: TGTGCCAGTAGTATTAGGGGGACAGGATATAGCAATCAGCCCCAGCATTTT
CDR3 protein: CASSIRGTGYSNQPQHF

J gene: TRBJ1-4
V gene: TRBV14
clone size: NA
D gene: NA
CDR3 DNA: TGTGCCAGCAGCCAAGGAGCCCCTCGGGAAAAACTGTTTTTT
CDR3 protein: CASSQGAPREKLFF

J gene: TRBJ2-1
V gene: TRBV25-1
clone size: few
D gene: NA
CDR3 DNA: TGTGCCAGCACGATCGGAGGGGGCAATGAGCAGTTCTTC
CDR3 protein: CASTIGGGNEQFF

J gene: TRBJ1-2
V gene: TRBV19
clone size: once
D gene: NA
CDR3 DNA: TGTGCCAGTAGTATAGCCAAGAAGCATGGCTACACCTTC
CDR3 protein: CASSIAKKHGYTF

J gene: TRBJ2-1
V gene: TRBV7-3
clone size: NA
D gene: NA
CDR3 DNA: TGTGCCAGCAGCTTAAGTAGCGGACTCTACAATGAGCAGTTCTTC
CDR3 protein: CASSLSSGLYNEQFF

J gene: TRBJ1-1
V gene: TRBV6-5
clone size: few
D gene: NA
CDR3 DNA: TGTGCCAGCAGTCCGGCCTGGAGCACTGAAGCTTTCTTT
CDR3 protein: CASSPAWSTEAFF

J gene: TRBJ1-1
V gene: TRBV6-2/TRBV6-3
clone size: NA
D gene: NA
CDR3 DNA: TGTGCCAGCAGTTTGTGGGGGAGGAACACTGAAGCTTTCTTT
CDR3 protein: CASSLWGRNTEAFF

J gene: TRBJ2-1
V gene: TRBV4-1
clone size: NA
D gene: NA
CDR3 DNA: TGCGCCAGCAGCCTACAGGGAAGTCCCATTTTC
CDR3 protein: CASSLQGSPIF

J gene: TRBJ1-5
V gene: TRBV7-8
clone size: few
D gene: TRBD1
CDR3 DNA: TGTGCCAGCAGCCCAGGCCGGGGGACAGGGTATAGCAATCAGCCCCAGCATTTT
CDR3 protein: CASSPGRGTGYSNQPQHF

J gene: TRBJ1-3
V gene: TRBV5-4
clone size: NA
D gene: TRBD1
CDR3 DNA: TGTGCCAGCAGCCACGACAGGGTATACGGAAACACCATATATTTT
CDR3 protein: CASSHDRVYGNTIYF

J gene: TRBJ1-5
V gene: TRBV27
clone size: NA
D gene: TRBD1
CDR3 DNA: TGTGCCAGCAACTCGATAGGACAGGGTGCCAATCAGCCCCAGCATTTT
CDR3 protein: CASNSIGQGANQPQHF

J gene: TRBJ2-7
V gene: TRBV4-1
clone size: NA
D gene: TRBD2
CDR3 DNA: TGCGCCAGCAGCCAAGAACTAGCGGGGATATACTACGAGCAGTACTTC
CDR3 protein: CASSQELAGIYYEQYF

J gene: TRBJ1-1
V gene: TRBV7-6
clone size: many
D gene: TRBD1
CDR3 DNA: TGTGCCAGCAGCTTAGCCCGACAGGGACCTGAAGCTTTCTTT
CDR3 protein: CASSLARQGPEAFF

J gene: TRBJ1-2
V gene: TRBV9
clone size: NA
D gene: TRBD1
CDR3 DNA: TGTGCCAGCAGCGCCTCGGGACAGGGGGCTGATGGCTACACCTTC
CDR3 protein: CASSASGQGADGYTF

J gene: TRBJ2-4
V gene: TRBV27
clone size: few
D gene: NA
CDR3 DNA: TGTGCCAGCAGTTCCCCCGGGCTAGGGGGAGCCAAAAACATTCAGTACTTC
CDR3 protein: CASSSPGLGGAKNIQYF